This T cell receptor (beta chain) originates from a study of shared T cell receptors in the human thymus. Some clones are missing from TCRdb's copy, which holds only in-frame ones; the method was immunoSEQ multiplex PCR. The table has about 660,000 clones, approximately 88% seen once. CDR1 is SNHLY, CDR2 FYNNEI, per germline. The CDR3 covers 15 residues. V lost 5 bases and J lost 6, with 14 bases in between. This clone was counted a single time. The sample was also reused in another study, on human thymus T cells. That paper states: Apparent skewing of V and J gene usage characterized both thymic and blood repertoires. As related research reported, thymic repertoires overlapped highly among unrelated individuals.

The material sequenced was thymocytes. The V gene is TRBV2, the J gene TRBJ1-6; maybe TRBD1 (6 bases). The receptor was isolated from a boy in the first two years of life with a congenital heart defect. CDR3 coding DNA: TGTGCCAGCAGTTCCCACAGGGATGGTAATTCACCCCTCCACTTT. It yields the protein CASSSHRDGNSPLHF.